This T cell receptor (beta chain) was found in a study of regulatory T cells in long-lasting Graves disease. Looked up from germline, CDR1 is MDHEN and CDR2 is SYDVKM. Trimming cost V 5 bases and J 3 bases, with 17 bases left between them. The CDR3 covers 15 residues. This clonotype has a count of ten or more. Time point given: persistent/refractory GD, antithyroid drugs over 5 years with positive TRAb. Construction of the TCR library relied on RNA isolated from PBMCs. Libraries of TCR beta came from iRepertoire HTBI primers plus Arm-PCR of CDR3 regions. TCRdb called the multiplex PCR reads again in MiXCR, with one record for every CDR3 protein. The sample holds 500,000 to 800,000 distinct CDR3 sequences; 25% to 35% are singletons and the top ten take around 40%.

The material was peripheral blood mononuclear cells (PBMCs), obtained when the disease was refractory, from a patient treated with antithyroid drugs. The chain carries TRBV28 and TRBJ2-7; D is undetermined. This clonotype originated in a female donor with Graves disease. The CDR3, as DNA: TGTGCCAGCAGTCCCCCGGACCCCCTTCTCTACGAGCAGTACTTC. Its protein is CASSPPDPLLYEQYF.